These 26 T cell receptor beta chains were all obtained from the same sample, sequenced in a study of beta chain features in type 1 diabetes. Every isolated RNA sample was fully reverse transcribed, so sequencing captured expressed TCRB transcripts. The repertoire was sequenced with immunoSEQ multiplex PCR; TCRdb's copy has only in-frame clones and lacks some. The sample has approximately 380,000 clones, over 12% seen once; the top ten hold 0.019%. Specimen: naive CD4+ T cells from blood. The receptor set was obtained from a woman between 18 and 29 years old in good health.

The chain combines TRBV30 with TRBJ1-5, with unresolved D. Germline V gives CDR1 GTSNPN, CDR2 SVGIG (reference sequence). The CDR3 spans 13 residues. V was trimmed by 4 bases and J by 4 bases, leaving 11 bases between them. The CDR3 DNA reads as TGTGCCTGGAACGGGAAGACGAATCAGCCCCAGCATTTT. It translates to CAWNGKTNQPQHF.

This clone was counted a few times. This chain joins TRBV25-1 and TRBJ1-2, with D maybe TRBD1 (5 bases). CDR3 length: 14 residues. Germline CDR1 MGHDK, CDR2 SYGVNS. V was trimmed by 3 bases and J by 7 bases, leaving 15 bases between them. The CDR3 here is CASSDFRGLGGYTF. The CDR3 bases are TGTGCCAGCAGTGATTTCCGGGGGTTAGGTGGCTACACCTTC.

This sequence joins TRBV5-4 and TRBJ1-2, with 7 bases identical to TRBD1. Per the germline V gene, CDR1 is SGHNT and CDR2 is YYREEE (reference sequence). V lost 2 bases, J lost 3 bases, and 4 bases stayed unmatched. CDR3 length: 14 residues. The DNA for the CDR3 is TGTGCCAGCAGCTTTGGCGGACAGGACTATGGCTACACCTTC. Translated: CASSFGGQDYGYTF.

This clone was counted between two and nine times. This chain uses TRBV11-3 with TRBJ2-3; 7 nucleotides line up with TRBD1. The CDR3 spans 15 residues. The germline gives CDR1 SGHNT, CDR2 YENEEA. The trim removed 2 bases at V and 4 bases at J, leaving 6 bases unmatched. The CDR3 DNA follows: TGTGCCAGCAGCTTAAATTTAGGGGGCCCAGATACGCAGTATTTT. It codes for CASSLNLGGPDTQYF.

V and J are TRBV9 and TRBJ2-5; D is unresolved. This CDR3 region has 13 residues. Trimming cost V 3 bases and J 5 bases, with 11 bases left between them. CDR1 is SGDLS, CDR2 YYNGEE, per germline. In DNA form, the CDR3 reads TGTGCCAGCAGCGGTGCAGGTCAGGAGACCCAGTACTTC. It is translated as CASSGAGQETQYF.

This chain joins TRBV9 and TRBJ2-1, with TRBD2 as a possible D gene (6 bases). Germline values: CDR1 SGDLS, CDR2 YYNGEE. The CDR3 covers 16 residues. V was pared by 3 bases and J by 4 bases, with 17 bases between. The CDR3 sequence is CASSEDRDSPYNEQFF. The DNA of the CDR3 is TGTGCCAGCAGCGAGGACCGGGACTCTCCATACAATGAGCAGTTCTTC. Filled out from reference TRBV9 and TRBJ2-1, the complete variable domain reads DSGVTQTPKHLITATGQRVTLRCSPRSGDLSVYWYQQSLDQGLQFLIQYYNGEERAKGNILERFSAQQFPDLHSELNLSSLELGDSALYFCASSEDRDSPYNEQFFGPGTRLTVL.

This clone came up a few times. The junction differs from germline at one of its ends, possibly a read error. CDR3 residues: CASSQVRETQYF. The CDR3 nucleotides are TGCGCCAGCAGTCAAGTTCGGGAGACCCAGTACTTC. The chain employs TRBV4-1 and TRBJ2-5, with D unclear. Germline-derived CDR1 and CDR2 are MGHRA and YSYEKL. The CDR3 loop spans 12 amino acids.

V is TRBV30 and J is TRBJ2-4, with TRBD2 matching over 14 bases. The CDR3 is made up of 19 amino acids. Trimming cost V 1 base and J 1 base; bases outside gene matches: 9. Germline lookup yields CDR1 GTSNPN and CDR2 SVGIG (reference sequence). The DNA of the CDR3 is TGTGCCTGGAGTGCCCTTCGGACTAGCGGGAGGAATGCCAAAAACATTCAGTACTTC. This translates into CAWSALRTSGRNAKNIQYF.

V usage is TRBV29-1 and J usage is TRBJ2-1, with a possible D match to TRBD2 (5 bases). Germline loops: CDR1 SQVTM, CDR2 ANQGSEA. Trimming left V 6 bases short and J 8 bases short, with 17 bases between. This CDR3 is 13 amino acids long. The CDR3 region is CSVSYTGTDEQFF. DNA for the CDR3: TGCAGCGTATCCTATACGGGAACCGATGAGCAGTTCTTC.

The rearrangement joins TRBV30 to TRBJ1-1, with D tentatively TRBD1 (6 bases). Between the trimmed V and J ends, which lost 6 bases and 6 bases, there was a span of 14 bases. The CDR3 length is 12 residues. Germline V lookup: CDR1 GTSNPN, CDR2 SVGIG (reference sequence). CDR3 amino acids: CACHRDVAEAFF. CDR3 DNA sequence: TGTGCCTGTCACAGGGATGTGGCTGAAGCTTTCTTT.

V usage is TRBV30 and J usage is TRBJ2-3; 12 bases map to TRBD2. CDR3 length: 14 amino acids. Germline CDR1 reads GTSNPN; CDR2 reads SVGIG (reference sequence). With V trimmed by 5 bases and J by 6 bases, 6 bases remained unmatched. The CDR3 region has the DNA TGTGCCTGGGCGACTAGCGGGAGAGATGATACGCAGTATTTT. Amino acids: CAWATSGRDDTQYF.

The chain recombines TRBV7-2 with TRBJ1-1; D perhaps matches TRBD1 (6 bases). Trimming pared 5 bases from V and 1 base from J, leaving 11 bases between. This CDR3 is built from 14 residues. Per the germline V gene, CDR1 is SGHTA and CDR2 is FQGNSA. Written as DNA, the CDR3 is TGTGCCAGCAGCCGACAGGAGAGGAACACTGAAGCTTTCTTT. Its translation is CASSRQERNTEAFF.

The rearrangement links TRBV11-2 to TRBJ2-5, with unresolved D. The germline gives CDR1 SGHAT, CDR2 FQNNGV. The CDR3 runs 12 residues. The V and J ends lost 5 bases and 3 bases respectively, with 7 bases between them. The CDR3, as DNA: TGTGCCAGCAGCCAAGGAGAAGAGACCCAGTACTTC. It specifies CASSQGEETQYF.

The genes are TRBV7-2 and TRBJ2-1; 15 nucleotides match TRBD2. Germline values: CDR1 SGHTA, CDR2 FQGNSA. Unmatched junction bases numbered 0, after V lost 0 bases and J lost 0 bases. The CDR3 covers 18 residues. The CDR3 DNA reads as TGTGCCAGCAGCTTAGCGGGACTAGCGGGAGGCTCCTACAATGAGCAGTTCTTC. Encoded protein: CASSLAGLAGGSYNEQFF.

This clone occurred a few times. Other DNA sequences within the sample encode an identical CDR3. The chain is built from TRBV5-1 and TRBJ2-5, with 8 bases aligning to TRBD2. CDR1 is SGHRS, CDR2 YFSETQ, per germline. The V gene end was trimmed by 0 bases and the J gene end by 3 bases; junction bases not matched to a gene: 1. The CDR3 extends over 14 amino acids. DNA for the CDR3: TGCGCCAGCAGCTTGGCGGGGGGGGAAGAGACCCAGTACTTC. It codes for CASSLAGGEETQYF.

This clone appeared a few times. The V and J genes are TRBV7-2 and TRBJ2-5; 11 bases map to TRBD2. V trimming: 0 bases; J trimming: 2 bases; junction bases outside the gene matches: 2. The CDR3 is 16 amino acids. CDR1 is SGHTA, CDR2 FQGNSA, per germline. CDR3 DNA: TGTGCCAGCAGCTTAGCCGGGACTAGCGGTCAAGAGACCCAGTACTTC. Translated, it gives CASSLAGTSGQETQYF.

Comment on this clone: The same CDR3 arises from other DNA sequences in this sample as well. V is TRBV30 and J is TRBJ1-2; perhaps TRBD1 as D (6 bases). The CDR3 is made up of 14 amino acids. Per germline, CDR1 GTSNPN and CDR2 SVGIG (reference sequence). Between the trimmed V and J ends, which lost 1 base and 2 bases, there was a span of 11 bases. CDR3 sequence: CAWSAGQGNYGYTF. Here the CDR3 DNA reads TGTGCCTGGAGTGCCGGGCAGGGGAACTATGGCTACACCTTC.

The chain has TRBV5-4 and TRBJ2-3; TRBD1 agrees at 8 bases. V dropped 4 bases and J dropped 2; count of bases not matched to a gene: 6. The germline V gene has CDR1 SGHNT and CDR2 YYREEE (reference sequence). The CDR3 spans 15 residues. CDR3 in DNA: TGTGCCAGCAGCCCTTGGACAGGGTACACAGATACGCAGTATTTT. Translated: CASSPWTGYTDTQYF.

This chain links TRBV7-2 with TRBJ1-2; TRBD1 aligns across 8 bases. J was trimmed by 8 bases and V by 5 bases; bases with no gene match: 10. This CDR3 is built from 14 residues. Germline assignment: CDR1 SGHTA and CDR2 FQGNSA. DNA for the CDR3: TGTGCCAGCAGCCCCCGACAGGGGTTAGACGGCTACACCTTC. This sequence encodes CASSPRQGLDGYTF.

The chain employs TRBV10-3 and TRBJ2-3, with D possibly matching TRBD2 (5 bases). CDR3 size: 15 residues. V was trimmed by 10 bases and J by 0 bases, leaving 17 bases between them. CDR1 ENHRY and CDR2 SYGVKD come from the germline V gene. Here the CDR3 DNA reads TGTGCCACGGGAACGCCAGGAACTAGCACAGATACGCAGTATTTT. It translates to CATGTPGTSTDTQYF.

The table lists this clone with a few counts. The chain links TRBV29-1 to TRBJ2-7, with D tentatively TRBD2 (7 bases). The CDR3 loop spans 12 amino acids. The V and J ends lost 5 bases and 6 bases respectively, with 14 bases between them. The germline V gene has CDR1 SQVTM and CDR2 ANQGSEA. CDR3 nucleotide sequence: TGCAGCGTTCGGGGGGCCACTTTCGAGCAGTACTTC. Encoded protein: CSVRGATFEQYF.

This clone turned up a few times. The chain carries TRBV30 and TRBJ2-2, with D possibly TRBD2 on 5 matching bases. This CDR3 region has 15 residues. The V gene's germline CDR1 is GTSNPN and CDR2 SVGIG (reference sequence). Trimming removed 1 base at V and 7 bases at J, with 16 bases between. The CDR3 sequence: CAWSEASGRYGELFF. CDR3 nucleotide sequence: TGTGCCTGGAGTGAGGCCAGCGGCCGGTACGGGGAGCTGTTTTTT.

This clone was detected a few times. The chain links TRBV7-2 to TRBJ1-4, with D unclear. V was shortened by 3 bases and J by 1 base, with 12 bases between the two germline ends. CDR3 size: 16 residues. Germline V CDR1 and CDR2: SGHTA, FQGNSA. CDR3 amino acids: CASSLRYGVTNEKLFF. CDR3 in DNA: TGTGCCAGCAGCTTGCGGTACGGGGTAACTAATGAAAAACTGTTTTTT.

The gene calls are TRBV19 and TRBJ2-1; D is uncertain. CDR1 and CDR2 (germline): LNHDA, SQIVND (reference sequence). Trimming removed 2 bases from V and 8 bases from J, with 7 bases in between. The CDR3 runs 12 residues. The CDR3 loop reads CASSIMGYEQFF. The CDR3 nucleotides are TGTGCCAGTAGTATAATGGGCTATGAGCAGTTCTTC.

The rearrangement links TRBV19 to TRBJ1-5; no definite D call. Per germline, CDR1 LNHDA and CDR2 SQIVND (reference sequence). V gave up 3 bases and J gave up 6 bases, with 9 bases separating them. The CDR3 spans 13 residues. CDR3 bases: TGTGCCAGTAGTATGGGCTTATCTCAGCCCCAGCATTTT. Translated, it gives CASSMGLSQPQHF. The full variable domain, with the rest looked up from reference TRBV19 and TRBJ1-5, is DGGITQSPKYLFRKEGQNVTLSCEQNLNHDAMYWYRQDPGQGLRLIYYSQIVNDFQKGDIAEGYSVSREKKESFPLTVTSAQKNPTAFYLCASSMGLSQPQHFGDGTRLSIL.

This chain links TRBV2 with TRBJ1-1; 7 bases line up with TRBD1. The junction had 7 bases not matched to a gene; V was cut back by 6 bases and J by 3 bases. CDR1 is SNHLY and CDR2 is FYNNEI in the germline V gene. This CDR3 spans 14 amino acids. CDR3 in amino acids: CASRVTGFDTEAFF. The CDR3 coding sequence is TGTGCCAGCAGGGTGACAGGGTTCGACACTGAAGCTTTCTTT.